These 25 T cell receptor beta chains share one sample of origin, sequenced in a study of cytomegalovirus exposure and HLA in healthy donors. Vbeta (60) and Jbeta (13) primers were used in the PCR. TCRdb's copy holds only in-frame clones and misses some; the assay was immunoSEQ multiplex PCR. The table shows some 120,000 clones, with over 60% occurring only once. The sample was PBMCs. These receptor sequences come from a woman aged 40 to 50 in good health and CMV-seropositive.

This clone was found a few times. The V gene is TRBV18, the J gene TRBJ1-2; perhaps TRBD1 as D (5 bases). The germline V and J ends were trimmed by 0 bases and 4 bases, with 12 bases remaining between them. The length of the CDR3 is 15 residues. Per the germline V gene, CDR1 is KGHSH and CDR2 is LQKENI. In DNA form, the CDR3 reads TGTGCCAGCTCACCACCGATCGCGGGGGTCTATGGCTACACCTTC. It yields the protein CASSPPIAGVYGYTF.

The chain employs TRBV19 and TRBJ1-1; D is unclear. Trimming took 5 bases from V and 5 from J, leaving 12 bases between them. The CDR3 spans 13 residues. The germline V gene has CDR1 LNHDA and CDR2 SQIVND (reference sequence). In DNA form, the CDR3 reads TGTGCCAGTAGTGGTCAGGCGGGGACTGAAGCTTTCTTT. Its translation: CASSGQAGTEAFF.

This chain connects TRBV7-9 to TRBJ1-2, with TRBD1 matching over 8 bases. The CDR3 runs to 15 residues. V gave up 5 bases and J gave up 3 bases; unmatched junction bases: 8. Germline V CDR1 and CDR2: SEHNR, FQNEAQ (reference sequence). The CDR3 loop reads CASSPSGQEDYGYTF. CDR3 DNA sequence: TGTGCCAGCAGCCCGTCGGGACAGGAGGACTATGGCTACACCTTC.

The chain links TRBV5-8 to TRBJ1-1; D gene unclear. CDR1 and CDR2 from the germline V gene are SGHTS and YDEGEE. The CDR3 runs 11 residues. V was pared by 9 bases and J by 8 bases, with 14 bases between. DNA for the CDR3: TGTGCCAACCCCGTGCCAGGCGAAGCTTTCTTT. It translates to CANPVPGEAFF.

The CDR3 DNA follows: TGTGCCAGCAGCGCCTCTGGGGGGTCGAGAATCTACGAGCAGTACTTC. Translating gives CASSASGGSRIYEQYF. V usage is TRBV9 and J usage is TRBJ2-7, with a tentative D call TRBD2 (6 bases). Germline CDR1 and CDR2: SGDLS and YYNGEE. The CDR3 sequence is 16 residues long. The V end was cut by 3 bases, the J end by 3 bases, with 19 bases between.

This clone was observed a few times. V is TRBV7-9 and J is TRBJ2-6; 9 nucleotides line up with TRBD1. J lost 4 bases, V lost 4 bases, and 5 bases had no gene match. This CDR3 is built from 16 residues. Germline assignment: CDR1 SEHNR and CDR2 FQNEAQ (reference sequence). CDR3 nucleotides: TGTGCCAGCAGCTCACACAGGGGGCTCGGGGCCAACGTCCTGACTTTC. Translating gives CASSSHRGLGANVLTF.

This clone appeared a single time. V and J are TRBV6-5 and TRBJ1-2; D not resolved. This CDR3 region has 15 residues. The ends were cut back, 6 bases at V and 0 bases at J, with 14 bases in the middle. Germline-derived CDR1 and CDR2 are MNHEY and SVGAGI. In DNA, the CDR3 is TGTGCCAGCAGCCGCAGACACACCGCTAACTATGGCTACACCTTC. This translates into CASSRRHTANYGYTF.

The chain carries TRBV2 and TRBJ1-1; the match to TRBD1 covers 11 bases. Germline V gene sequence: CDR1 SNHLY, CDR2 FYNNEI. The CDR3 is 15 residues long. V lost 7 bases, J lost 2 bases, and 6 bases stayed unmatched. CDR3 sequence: CASTEGQGDNTEAFF. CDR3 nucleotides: TGTGCCAGCACAGAGGGACAGGGGGATAACACTGAAGCTTTCTTT.

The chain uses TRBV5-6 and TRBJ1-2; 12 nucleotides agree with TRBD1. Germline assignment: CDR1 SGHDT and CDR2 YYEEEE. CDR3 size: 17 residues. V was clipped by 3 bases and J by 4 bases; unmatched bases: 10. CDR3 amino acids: CASSSSPGQGAPYGYTF. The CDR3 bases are TGTGCCAGCAGCTCGAGTCCGGGACAGGGGGCGCCCTATGGCTACACCTTC.

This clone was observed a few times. CDR3 loop: CASSQGGLAGGVDTQYF. The CDR3, as DNA: TGCGCCAGCAGCCAAGGGGGACTAGCGGGGGGGGTAGATACGCAGTATTTT. The chain uses TRBV4-1 and TRBJ2-3; TRBD2 matches at 16 bases. Germline V gives CDR1 MGHRA, CDR2 YSYEKL. The CDR3 loop spans 17 amino acids. The trim removed 1 base at V and 5 bases at J, leaving 3 bases unmatched.

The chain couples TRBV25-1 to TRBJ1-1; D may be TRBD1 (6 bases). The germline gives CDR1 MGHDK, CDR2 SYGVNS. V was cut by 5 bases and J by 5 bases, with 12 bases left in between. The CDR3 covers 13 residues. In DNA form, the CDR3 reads TGTGCCAGCAGTTATCTCACAGGGACTGAAGCTTTCTTT. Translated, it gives CASSYLTGTEAFF.

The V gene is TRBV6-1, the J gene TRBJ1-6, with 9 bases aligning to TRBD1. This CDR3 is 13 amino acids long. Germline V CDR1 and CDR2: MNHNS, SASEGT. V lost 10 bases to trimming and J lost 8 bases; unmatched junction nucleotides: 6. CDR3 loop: CATNRDRDSPLHF. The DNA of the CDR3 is TGTGCCACCAACCGGGACAGGGATTCACCCCTCCACTTT.

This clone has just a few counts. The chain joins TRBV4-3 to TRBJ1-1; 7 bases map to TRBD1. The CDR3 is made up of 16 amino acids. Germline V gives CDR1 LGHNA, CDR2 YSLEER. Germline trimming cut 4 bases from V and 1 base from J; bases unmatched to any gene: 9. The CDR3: CASSPSGGSGNTEAFF. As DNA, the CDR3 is TGCGCCAGCAGCCCGTCAGGGGGATCGGGGAACACTGAAGCTTTCTTT.

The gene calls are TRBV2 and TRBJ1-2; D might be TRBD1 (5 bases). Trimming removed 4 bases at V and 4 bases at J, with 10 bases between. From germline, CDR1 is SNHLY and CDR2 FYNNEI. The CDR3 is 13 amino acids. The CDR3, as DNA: TGTGCCAGCAGTGCTTACGACAGCTATGGCTACACCTTC. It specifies CASSAYDSYGYTF. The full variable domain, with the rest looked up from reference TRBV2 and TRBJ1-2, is EPEVTQTPSHQVTQMGQEVILRCVPISNHLYFYWYRQILGQKVEFLVSFYNNEISEKSEIFDDQFSVERPDGSNFTLKIRSTKLEDSAMYFCASSAYDSYGYTFGSGTRLTVV.

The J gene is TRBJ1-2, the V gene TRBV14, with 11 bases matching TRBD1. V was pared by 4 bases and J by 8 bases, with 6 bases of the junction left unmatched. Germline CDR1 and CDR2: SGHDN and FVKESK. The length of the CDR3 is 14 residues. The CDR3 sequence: CASSPGQGAGGYTF. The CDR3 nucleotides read TGTGCCAGCAGCCCCGGACAGGGGGCAGGAGGCTACACCTTC.

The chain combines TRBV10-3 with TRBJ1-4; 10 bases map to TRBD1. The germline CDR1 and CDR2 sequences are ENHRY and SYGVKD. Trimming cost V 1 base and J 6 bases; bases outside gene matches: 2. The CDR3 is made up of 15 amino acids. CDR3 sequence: CAISELGQGDEKLFF. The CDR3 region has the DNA TGTGCCATCAGTGAGTTAGGACAGGGGGATGAAAAACTGTTTTTT.

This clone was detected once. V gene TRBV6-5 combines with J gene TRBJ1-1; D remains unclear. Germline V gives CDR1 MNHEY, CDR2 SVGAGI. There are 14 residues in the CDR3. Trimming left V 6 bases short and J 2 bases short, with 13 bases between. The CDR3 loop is CASRIREVNTEAFF. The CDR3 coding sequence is TGTGCCAGCAGGATTCGGGAGGTCAACACTGAAGCTTTCTTT.

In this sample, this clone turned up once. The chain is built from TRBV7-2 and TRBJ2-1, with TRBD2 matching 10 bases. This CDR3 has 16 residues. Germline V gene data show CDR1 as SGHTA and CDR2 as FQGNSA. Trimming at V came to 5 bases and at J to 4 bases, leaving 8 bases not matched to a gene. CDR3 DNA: TGTGCCAGCAGCCGGAGACTAGCGGGCGGATACAATGAGCAGTTCTTC. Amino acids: CASSRRLAGGYNEQFF.

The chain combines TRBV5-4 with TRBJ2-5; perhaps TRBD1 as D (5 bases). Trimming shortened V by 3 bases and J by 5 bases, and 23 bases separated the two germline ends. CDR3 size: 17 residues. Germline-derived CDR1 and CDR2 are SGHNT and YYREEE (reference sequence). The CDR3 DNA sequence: TGTGCCAGCAGCTCTAGGGCAGGGTTCGCGGTGGGGGAGACCCAGTACTTC. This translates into CASSSRAGFAVGETQYF.

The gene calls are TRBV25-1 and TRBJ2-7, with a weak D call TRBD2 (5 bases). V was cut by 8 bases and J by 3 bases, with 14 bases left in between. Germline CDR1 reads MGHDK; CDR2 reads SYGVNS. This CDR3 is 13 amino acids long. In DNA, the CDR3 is TGTGCCAGCTCCGAGGGCGAGTTCTACGAGCAGTACTTC. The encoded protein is CASSEGEFYEQYF.

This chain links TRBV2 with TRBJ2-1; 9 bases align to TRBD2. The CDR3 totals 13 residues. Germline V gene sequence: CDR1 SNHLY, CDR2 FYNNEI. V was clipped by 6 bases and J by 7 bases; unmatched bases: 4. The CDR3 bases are TGTGCCAGCAGGGCTAGCGGGACTAATGAGCAGTTCTTC. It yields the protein CASRASGTNEQFF.

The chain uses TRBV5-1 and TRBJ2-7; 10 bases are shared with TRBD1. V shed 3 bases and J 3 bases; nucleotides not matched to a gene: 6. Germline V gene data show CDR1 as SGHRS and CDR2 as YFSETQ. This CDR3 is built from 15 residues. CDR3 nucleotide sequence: TGCGCCAGCAGCTCGACGGACAGGGGGATCTACGAGCAGTACTTC. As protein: CASSSTDRGIYEQYF.

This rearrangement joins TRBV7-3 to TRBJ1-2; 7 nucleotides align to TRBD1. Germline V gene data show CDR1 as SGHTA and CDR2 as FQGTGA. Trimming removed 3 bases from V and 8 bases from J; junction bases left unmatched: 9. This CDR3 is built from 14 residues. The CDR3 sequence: CASSLDETGSGYTF. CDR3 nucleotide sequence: TGTGCCAGCAGCTTGGACGAGACAGGGAGCGGCTACACCTTC.

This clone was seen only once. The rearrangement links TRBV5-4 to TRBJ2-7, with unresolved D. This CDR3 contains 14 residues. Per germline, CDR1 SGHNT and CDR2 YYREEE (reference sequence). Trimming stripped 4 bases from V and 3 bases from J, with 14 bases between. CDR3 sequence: CASSRSSTDYEQYF. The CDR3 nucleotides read TGTGCCAGCAGCAGGAGTTCAACCGACTACGAGCAGTACTTC.

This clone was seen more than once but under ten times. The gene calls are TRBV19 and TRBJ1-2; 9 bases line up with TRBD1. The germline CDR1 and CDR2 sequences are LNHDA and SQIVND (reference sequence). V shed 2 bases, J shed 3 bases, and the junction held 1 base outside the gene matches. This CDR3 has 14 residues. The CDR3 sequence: CASSITGGDYGYTF. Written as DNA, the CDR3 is TGTGCCAGTAGTATAACAGGGGGCGACTATGGCTACACCTTC.